The 22 T cell receptor beta chains given below trace back to one sample, sequenced in a study of OX40 agonist ivuxolimab in advanced cancers. Measured with immunoSEQ multiplex PCR; TCRdb has only the in-frame clones, and not every one. Here the sample spans 50,000 or so clones, around 88% being singletons. Sequences were derived from CD4+ or CD8+ T cells sorted from blood, sampled in a trial of the OX40 agonist ivuxolimab. These TCRs come from an adult with an advanced solid tumor such as melanoma, head and neck, liver or kidney cancer.

This clone appeared a single time. The V gene is TRBV5-1, the J gene TRBJ2-1; D may correspond to TRBD1 or TRBD2 (5 bases each). V lost 0 bases, J lost 0 bases, and 7 bases lay in between. The germline V gene has CDR1 SGHRS and CDR2 YFSETQ. The CDR3 totals 15 residues. Here the CDR3 DNA reads TGCGCCAGCAGCTTGGAGGGGAGCTCCTACAATGAGCAGTTCTTC. This codes for CASSLEGSSYNEQFF. Together with reference TRBV5-1 and TRBJ2-1, the CDR3 gives the full variable domain: KAGVTQTPRYLIKTRGQQVTLSCSPISGHRSVSWYQQTPGQGLQFLFEYFSETQRNKGNFPGRFSGRQFSNSRSEMNVSTLELGDSALYLCASSLEGSSYNEQFFGPGTRLTVL.

The chain's CDR3 is CASSTPLGAYTEAFF. CDR3 sequence (DNA): TGTGCCAGCAGTACCCCATTGGGGGCGTACACTGAAGCTTTCTTT. V and J are TRBV28 and TRBJ1-1; possible D gene TRBD1, 6 bases. Germline loops: CDR1 MDHEN, CDR2 SYDVKM. CDR3 length: 15 residues. Trimming took off 5 bases at V and 3 bases at J, with 16 bases between the two ends. Together with reference TRBV28 and TRBJ1-1, the CDR3 gives the full variable domain: DVKVTQSSRYLVKRTGEKVFLECVQDMDHENMFWYRQDPGLGLRLIYFSYDVKMKEKGDIPEGYSVSREKKERFSLILESASTNQTSMYLCASSTPLGAYTEAFFGQGTRLTVV.

This clone was observed a handful of times. J is TRBJ1-5 and V is TRBV19, with D perhaps matching TRBD1 (5 bases). V lost 3 bases to trimming and J lost 9 bases, with 6 bases between them. In germline, CDR1 is LNHDA, CDR2 SQIVND (reference sequence). The CDR3 runs 11 residues. The CDR3 DNA sequence: TGTGCCAGTAGTATTGGGGGGCCCCAGCATTTT. Its translation is CASSIGGPQHF. The variable domain in full, with the rest retrieved from reference TRBV19 and TRBJ1-5, is DGGITQSPKYLFRKEGQNVTLSCEQNLNHDAMYWYRQDPGQGLRLIYYSQIVNDFQKGDIAEGYSVSREKKESFPLTVTSAQKNPTAFYLCASSIGGPQHFGDGTRLSIL.

The CDR3 sequence is CASSERFPTYEQYF. Written as DNA, the CDR3 is TGTGCCAGCTCCGAACGGTTTCCCACTTACGAGCAGTACTTC. This chain joins TRBV18 and TRBJ2-7; no firm D call. The CDR3 is 14 residues long. Germline assignment: CDR1 KGHSH and CDR2 LQKENI. Trimming removed 6 bases from V and 4 bases from J, with 16 bases in between.

This chain uses TRBV9 with TRBJ1-3, with unresolved D. The germline gives CDR1 SGDLS, CDR2 YYNGEE. V lost 4 bases, J lost 8 bases, and 13 bases lay in between. CDR3 length: 13 amino acids. CDR3 residues: CASSSSWGDTIYF. In DNA, the CDR3 is TGTGCCAGCAGCTCAAGCTGGGGAGACACCATATATTTT.

This chain uses TRBV11-3 with TRBJ2-7, with 12 bases identical to TRBD2. Germline V gene lookup returns CDR1 SGHNT and CDR2 YENEEA. J gave up 3 bases and V 5 bases, and 20 bases lay outside the gene matches. This CDR3 contains 20 residues. Here the CDR3 DNA reads TGTGCCAGCAGCCCAAATCCCCCGCGACTAGCGGGAGAAGTCGTCTACGAGCAGTACTTC. Translation: CASSPNPPRLAGEVVYEQYF.

CDR3 loop: CASSSPGGGARETQYF. Written as DNA, the CDR3 is TGTGCCAGCAGCTCCCCAGGGGGAGGGGCGCGGGAGACCCAGTACTTC. The chain links TRBV13 to TRBJ2-5, with D perhaps being TRBD1 or TRBD2 (7 bases each). Trimming pared 4 bases from V and 5 bases from J, leaving 20 bases between. Germline V gene data show CDR1 as PRHDT and CDR2 as FYEKMQ (reference sequence). This CDR3 is 16 amino acids long.

The chain employs TRBV19 and TRBJ1-4; perhaps TRBD1 as D (5 bases). The V and J ends lost 7 bases and 8 bases respectively, with 14 bases between them. Germline V gene lookup returns CDR1 LNHDA and CDR2 SQIVND (reference sequence). The CDR3 spans 13 residues. In nucleotides, the CDR3 is TGTGCCAGTAACAACAGGTACGGAGAAAAACTGTTTTTT. Translating gives CASNNRYGEKLFF.

V gene TRBV5-1 combines with J gene TRBJ2-5, with TRBD2 as a possible D gene (6 bases). The CDR3 has 17 residues. The germline CDR1 and CDR2 sequences are SGHRS and YFSETQ. V was shortened by 1 base and J by 4 bases, with 20 bases between the two germline ends. CDR3 loop: CASSLWVEEGSAETQYF. Written as DNA, the CDR3 is TGCGCCAGCAGCTTGTGGGTGGAGGAGGGTTCCGCAGAGACCCAGTACTTC. Variable domain in full (rest from reference TRBV5-1 and TRBJ2-5): KAGVTQTPRYLIKTRGQQVTLSCSPISGHRSVSWYQQTPGQGLQFLFEYFSETQRNKGNFPGRFSGRQFSNSRSEMNVSTLELGDSALYLCASSLWVEEGSAETQYFGPGTRLLVL.

This rearrangement joins TRBV6-5 to TRBJ2-7, with 11 positions matching TRBD1. Germline trimming cut 0 bases from V and 2 bases from J; bases unmatched to any gene: 0. The V gene's germline CDR1 is MNHEY and CDR2 SVGAGI. The CDR3 covers 15 residues. The CDR3 spells CASSYSGQGAYEQYF. The CDR3, as DNA: TGTGCCAGCAGTTACTCGGGACAGGGGGCCTACGAGCAGTACTTC.

The chain carries TRBV27 and TRBJ1-5; maybe TRBD1 (5 bases). Germline lookup yields CDR1 MNHEY and CDR2 SMNVEV (reference sequence). Trimming removed 6 bases from V and 6 bases from J, with 12 bases in between. This CDR3 contains 13 residues. DNA for the CDR3: TGTGCCAGCAGACCAGCTGGGGGTCAGCCCCAGCATTTT. Protein product: CASRPAGGQPQHF.

The chain has TRBV21-1 and TRBJ2-7; TRBD1 is the table's D call, not checked against the DNA. TRBV21-1 is reported as a pseudogene. The CDR3 length is 17 residues. The CDR3 protein is CASSKGPSTGTGYEQYF. Written as DNA, the CDR3 is TGTGCCAGCAGCAAAGGCCCTTCTACCGGGACAGGCTACGAGCAGTACTTC.

V gene TRBV6-6 combines with J gene TRBJ2-5; perhaps TRBD2 as D (5 bases). The CDR3 has 15 residues. From germline, CDR1 is MNHNY and CDR2 SVGAGI (reference sequence). V was shortened by 0 bases and J by 2 bases, with 10 bases between the two germline ends. CDR3 region: CASSYSAGLQETQYF. CDR3 nucleotide sequence: TGTGCCAGCAGTTACTCTGCTGGACTTCAAGAGACCCAGTACTTC.

The gene calls are TRBV7-9 and TRBJ2-5; weak D call: TRBD2 (5 bases). The ends were cut back, 5 bases at V and 5 bases at J, with 12 bases in the middle. The CDR3 has 13 amino acids. Germline CDR1 reads SEHNR; CDR2 reads FQNEAQ (reference sequence). The CDR3 DNA is TGTGCCAGCAGCGAAACAACGGGGGAGACCCAGTACTTC. Residues: CASSETTGETQYF.

The CDR3 nucleotides read TGCGCCAGCAGCTTACACGGGACAGGAGGGGGAGAGACCCAGTACTTC. Residues: CASSLHGTGGGETQYF. This chain connects TRBV5-1 to TRBJ2-5, with 8 bases identical to TRBD1. Germline V gives CDR1 SGHRS, CDR2 YFSETQ. Trimming took 2 bases from V and 4 from J; bases not matched to a gene: 10. The CDR3 has 16 residues.

The chain links TRBV2 to TRBJ2-7; 7 bases are a match to TRBD2. Germline-derived CDR1 and CDR2 are SNHLY and FYNNEI. This CDR3 has 14 residues. V was clipped by 7 bases and J by 7 bases; unmatched bases: 13. The CDR3 DNA is TGTGCCAGCATCGAGCGGGAAAACCCTCTAGAGCAGTACTTC. Its translation is CASIERENPLEQYF.

The chain has TRBV6-1 and TRBJ1-5; D not certain. Germline V gene sequence: CDR1 MNHNS, CDR2 SASEGT. This CDR3 region has 16 residues. V lost 0 bases, J lost 5 bases, and 14 bases lay in between. The CDR3 reads CASSEAHGMWDQPQHF. The CDR3 DNA is TGTGCCAGCAGTGAAGCGCACGGGATGTGGGATCAGCCCCAGCATTTT.

The chain uses TRBV13 and TRBJ2-1; D unresolved. Germline V gene data show CDR1 as PRHDT and CDR2 as FYEKMQ (reference sequence). This CDR3 has 16 amino acids. V lost 0 bases, J lost 4 bases, and 13 bases lay in between. CDR3 region: CASSLGVSAGYNEQFF. The CDR3 nucleotides read TGTGCCAGCAGCTTAGGGGTCTCAGCTGGATACAATGAGCAGTTCTTC. The whole variable domain, remainder taken from reference TRBV13 and TRBJ2-1, is AAGVIQSPRHLIKEKRETATLKCYPIPRHDTVYWYQQGPGQDPQFLISFYEKMQSDKGSIPDRFSAQQFSDYHSELNMSSLELGDSALYFCASSLGVSAGYNEQFFGPGTRLTVL.

The chain carries TRBV30 and TRBJ1-1; D not resolved. CDR3 size: 14 residues. V gave up 3 bases and J gave up 1 base, with 12 bases separating them. Germline-derived CDR1 and CDR2 are GTSNPN and SVGIG (reference sequence). CDR3 in DNA: TGTGCCTGGAGCCTCGGCGCGGGGAACACTGAAGCTTTCTTT. Its protein product is CAWSLGAGNTEAFF.

This sequence joins TRBV5-5 and TRBJ2-3, with D perhaps matching TRBD2 (6 bases). The germline V gene has CDR1 SGHKS and CDR2 YYEKEE (reference sequence). The CDR3 has 16 amino acids. Trimming pared 4 bases from V and 4 bases from J, leaving 19 bases between. CDR3 sequence reads: CASSIWDSRNPDTQYF. For the CDR3, the DNA is TGTGCCAGCAGCATCTGGGACTCCCGAAACCCAGATACGCAGTATTTT.

This chain joins TRBV19 and TRBJ1-1; D ambiguous. This CDR3 comprises 13 residues. CDR1 LNHDA and CDR2 SQIVND come from the germline V gene (reference sequence). The germline V and J ends were trimmed by 2 bases and 3 bases, with 7 bases remaining between them. The CDR3 loop is CASSIWVHTEAFF. CDR3 sequence (DNA): TGTGCCAGTAGTATATGGGTACACACTGAAGCTTTCTTT.

The J gene is TRBJ2-7, the V gene TRBV7-8; D is tentatively TRBD1 or TRBD2 (5 bases each). Germline V gene sequence: CDR1 SGHVS, CDR2 FQNEAQ. This CDR3 spans 16 amino acids. V gave up 5 bases and J gave up 7 bases, with 24 bases separating them. The CDR3 region is CASSHPTGTISPEQYF. The CDR3 DNA reads TGTGCCAGCAGCCACCCCACCGGGACGATCTCCCCAGAGCAGTACTTC.